Presented here are 23 T cell receptor beta chains from one specimen sequenced in a study of vaccination and CD4 T cells after COVID-19. The antigens for these receptors are not known. Cultured CD4+ T cell DNA was sequenced using the Oncomine TCR Beta short-read assay. TCRdb independently ran MiXCR on the PCR reads; one entry per CDR3 protein. The sample holds roughly 14,000 distinct CDR3 sequences; about 64% are singletons and the top ten take 6.2%. Specified treatment: roughly ten-day PBMC culture with coronavirus spike peptide pools or control peptides (ViraFEST assay). Sequenced: CD4+ T cells from blood, cultured in vitro. Receptors originate from a human donor who had recovered from COVID-19.

The chain couples TRBV6-2 or TRBV6-3 to TRBJ1-2; tentative D call: TRBD1 (5 bases). Germline V lookup: CDR1 MNHEY, CDR2 SVGEGT. V lost 6 bases and J 10 bases, leaving 21 bases between the germline ends. The CDR3 totals 14 residues. The DNA of the CDR3 is TGTGCCAGCAGCCTCGACAGCTATCCTTCCCTCTACACCTTC. Its protein is CASSLDSYPSLYTF.

The chain carries TRBV2 and TRBJ2-3; TRBD2 is a possible D gene (6 bases). The germline V and J ends were trimmed by 2 bases and 5 bases, with 8 bases remaining between them. Germline V gene lookup returns CDR1 SNHLY and CDR2 FYNNEI. The CDR3 loop spans 13 amino acids. CDR3 coding DNA: TGTGCCAGCAGTGAATGGGGGGTAGATACGCAGTATTTT. Translated: CASSEWGVDTQYF.

V usage is TRBV24-1 and J usage is TRBJ2-3, with 10 bases matching TRBD2. V shed 4 bases and J 0 bases; nucleotides not matched to a gene: 3. The CDR3 contains 16 residues. The V gene's germline CDR1 is KGHDR and CDR2 SFDVKD. The CDR3: CATSDPSGRSTDTQYF. In DNA, the CDR3 is TGTGCCACCAGTGACCCTAGCGGGAGAAGCACAGATACGCAGTATTTT.

V is TRBV20-1 and J is TRBJ1-1; TRBD1 matches at 9 bases. Trimming removed 3 bases from V and 1 base from J; junction bases left unmatched: 6. Germline-derived CDR1 and CDR2 are DFQATT and SNEGSKA (reference sequence). CDR3 size: 15 residues. CDR3 nucleotides: TGCAGTGCTAGGGGACAGGGACCGGGGAACACTGAAGCTTTCTTT. Protein product: CSARGQGPGNTEAFF.

The rearrangement joins TRBV28 to TRBJ1-3; D gene ambiguous. The germline V and J ends were trimmed by 8 bases and 0 bases, with 11 bases remaining between them. The germline V gene has CDR1 MDHEN and CDR2 SYDVKM. This CDR3 has 14 residues. CDR3 nucleotide sequence: TGTGCCAGCGCGGACCGCCTCTCTGGAAACACCATATATTTT. As protein: CASADRLSGNTIYF.

The rearrangement links TRBV2 to TRBJ1-1; D is unresolved. The CDR3 consists of 12 residues. Between the trimmed V and J ends, which lost 3 bases and 7 bases, there was a span of 9 bases. Germline CDR1 is SNHLY and CDR2 is FYNNEI. CDR3 bases: TGTGCCAGCAGTGACGGGCGGGATGAAGCTTTCTTT. Translated, it gives CASSDGRDEAFF.

The J gene is TRBJ1-5, the V gene TRBV18, with D perhaps matching TRBD1 (6 bases). Germline values: CDR1 KGHSH, CDR2 LQKENI. The CDR3 is 14 amino acids. Between the trimmed V and J ends, which lost 3 bases and 7 bases, there was a span of 13 bases. The CDR3 nucleotides read TGTGCCAGCTCACCGACGGGGGCAGGCCAGCCCCAGCATTTT. Its protein is CASSPTGAGQPQHF.

V is TRBV20-1 and J is TRBJ2-7; 10 bases are shared with TRBD2. V gave up 6 bases and J gave up 2 bases; unmatched junction bases: 7. The CDR3 totals 14 residues. CDR1 is DFQATT, CDR2 SNEGSKA, per germline (reference sequence). This CDR3 is CSAPSGRSPYEQYF. The CDR3 nucleotides read TGCAGTGCCCCTAGCGGGAGATCCCCCTACGAGCAGTACTTC.

This chain links TRBV4-3 with TRBJ1-5; no clear D gene. The V and J ends lost 5 bases and 2 bases respectively, with 13 bases between them. The CDR3 runs to 15 residues. Per the germline V gene, CDR1 is LGHNA and CDR2 is YSLEER. The CDR3 DNA follows: TGCGCCAGCAGCGTCTCGATGGATGGCAATCAGCCCCAGCATTTT. This translates into CASSVSMDGNQPQHF.

This clonotype is medium-sized by share. V and J are TRBV6-1 and TRBJ1-2; D is unclear. With 5 bases removed from V and 3 bases from J, the gap between germline ends came to 7 bases. Germline V gene sequence: CDR1 MNHNS, CDR2 SASEGT. There are 12 residues in the CDR3. CDR3 sequence reads: CASSLVDYGYTF. Written as DNA, the CDR3 is TGTGCCAGCAGTCTGGTAGACTATGGCTACACCTTC.

This sequence joins TRBV29-1 and TRBJ1-1; 7 nucleotides agree with TRBD1. Losses at the gene ends were 8 bases for V and 3 bases for J; bases not matched to a gene: 6. The CDR3 consists of 12 residues. The germline V gene encodes CDR1 SQVTM and CDR2 ANQGSEA. CDR3 sequence reads: CSLRQGDTEAFF. As DNA, the CDR3 is TGCAGCCTACGGCAGGGGGACACTGAAGCTTTCTTT.

The rearrangement joins TRBV9 to TRBJ1-1; the D is unclear. The V gene's germline CDR1 is SGDLS and CDR2 YYNGEE. V lost 4 bases and J 0 bases, leaving 10 bases between the germline ends. The CDR3 is made up of 14 amino acids. This CDR3 is CASSPQSLNTEAFF. CDR3 DNA sequence: TGTGCCAGCAGCCCGCAATCCCTGAACACTGAAGCTTTCTTT.

The J gene is TRBJ1-2, the V gene TRBV20-1; D is unclear. Germline V gene sequence: CDR1 DFQATT, CDR2 SNEGSKA (reference sequence). With 5 bases removed from V and 2 bases from J, the gap between germline ends came to 15 bases. The CDR3 has 14 amino acids. CDR3 bases: TGCAGTGCTCGAACCCCAGGAACCAACTATGGCTACACCTTC. Translating gives CSARTPGTNYGYTF.

CDR3: CASSPVISSGPQYF. The CDR3 nucleotides are TGTGCCAGCTCTCCCGTAATATCTTCCGGGCCTCAGTACTTC. The rearrangement links TRBV27 to TRBJ2-4; D not resolved. Germline V gene sequence: CDR1 MNHEY, CDR2 SMNVEV (reference sequence). Trimming shortened V by 8 bases and J by 12 bases, and 23 bases separated the two germline ends. The CDR3 consists of 14 residues.

The J gene is TRBJ1-2, the V gene TRBV7-2; D might be TRBD1 (5 bases). This CDR3 spans 15 amino acids. In germline, CDR1 is SGHTA, CDR2 FQGNSA. With 5 bases removed from V and 2 bases from J, the gap between germline ends came to 15 bases. The DNA for the CDR3 is TGTGCCAGCAGCAGAATAGGGGCAGGGAACTATGGCTACACCTTC. Amino acid sequence: CASSRIGAGNYGYTF.

The count of this clonotype is one. The chain is built from TRBV2 and TRBJ1-5; tentative D call: TRBD1 (6 bases). Germline loops: CDR1 SNHLY, CDR2 FYNNEI. V shed 4 bases and J shed 4 bases, with 11 bases lying between them. The CDR3 is 14 residues long. The DNA for the CDR3 is TGTGCCAGCAGTGGGGGGGGGCCGAATCAGCCCCAGCATTTT. As protein: CASSGGGPNQPQHF.

This clonotype has more than one count but fewer than ten. This chain links TRBV6-2 or TRBV6-3 with TRBJ2-1, with a possible D match to TRBD1 (5 bases). The V gene lost 8 bases and the J gene lost 1 base, with 9 bases spanning the gap. CDR1 and CDR2 (germline): MNHEY, SVGEGT. This CDR3 comprises 13 residues. The CDR3 spells CASGAVSYNEQFF. The CDR3 DNA is TGTGCCAGCGGGGCGGTATCCTACAATGAGCAGTTCTTC.

The V call is TRBV27, the J call TRBJ2-3; 10 bases are shared with TRBD2. Germline CDR1 is MNHEY and CDR2 is SMNVEV (reference sequence). V lost 5 bases and J lost 1; bases outside the gene matches: 0. The CDR3 runs 14 residues. CDR3 coding DNA: TGTGCCAGCAGTGGGACTAGCGGCACAGATACGCAGTATTTT. Amino acids: CASSGTSGTDTQYF.

The chain links TRBV23-1 to TRBJ2-5; D unresolved. TRBV23-1 is an open reading frame whose function is uncertain. V was shortened by 11 bases and J by 5 bases, with 3 bases between the two germline ends. The CDR3 is 8 amino acids. CDR3 sequence: CAGETQYF. The CDR3 DNA reads as TGCGCCGGGGAGACCCAGTACTTC.

This rearrangement joins TRBV7-9 to TRBJ2-2, with TRBD2 identical over 11 bases. This CDR3 spans 17 amino acids. Trimming removed 5 bases from V and 4 bases from J; junction bases left unmatched: 9. Per germline, CDR1 SEHNR and CDR2 FQNEAQ (reference sequence). The CDR3 reads CASSRISGRAITGELFF. The CDR3, as DNA: TGTGCCAGCAGCCGCATTAGCGGGAGGGCCATCACCGGGGAGCTGTTTTTT.

A single count supports this clonotype. This chain uses TRBV10-1 with TRBJ2-1; 9 bases align to TRBD2. J gave up 4 bases and V 6 bases, and 4 bases lay outside the gene matches. This CDR3 is built from 14 residues. Per germline, CDR1 WNHNN and CDR2 SYGVQD (reference sequence). The CDR3 sequence is CASSIAGAYNEQFF. The CDR3 DNA is TGCGCCAGCAGCATAGCGGGAGCGTACAATGAGCAGTTCTTC.

This clonotype was counted only a few times. The chain links TRBV6-1 to TRBJ1-2; D is undetermined. The V gene's germline CDR1 is MNHNS and CDR2 SASEGT. The CDR3 consists of 15 residues. Trimming stripped 9 bases from V and 0 bases from J, with 17 bases between. Here the CDR3 reads CASTDGANANYGYTF. The CDR3 DNA is TGTGCCAGTACCGATGGTGCGAACGCTAACTATGGCTACACCTTC.

The rearrangement uses TRBV11-1 and TRBJ1-5; D is possibly TRBD1 (6 bases). V was pared by 4 bases and J by 4 bases, with 11 bases between. CDR1 and CDR2 (germline): SGHAT, FQDESV (reference sequence). The CDR3 has 14 residues. CDR3 region: CASSSQGDNQPQHF. The CDR3 nucleotides are TGTGCCAGCAGCTCACAGGGCGATAATCAGCCCCAGCATTTT.